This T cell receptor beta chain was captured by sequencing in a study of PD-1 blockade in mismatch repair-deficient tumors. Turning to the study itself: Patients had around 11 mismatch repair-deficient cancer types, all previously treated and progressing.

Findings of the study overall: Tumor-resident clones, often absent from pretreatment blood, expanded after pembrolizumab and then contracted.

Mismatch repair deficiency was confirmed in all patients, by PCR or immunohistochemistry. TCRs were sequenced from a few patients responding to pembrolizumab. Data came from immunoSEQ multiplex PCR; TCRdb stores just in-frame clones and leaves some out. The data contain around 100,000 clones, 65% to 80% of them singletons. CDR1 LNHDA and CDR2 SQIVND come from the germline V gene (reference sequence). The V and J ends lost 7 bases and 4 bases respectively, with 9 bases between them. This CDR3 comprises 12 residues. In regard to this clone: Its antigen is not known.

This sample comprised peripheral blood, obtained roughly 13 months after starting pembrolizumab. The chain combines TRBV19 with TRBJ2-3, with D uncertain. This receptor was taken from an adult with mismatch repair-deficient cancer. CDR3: CASKGWADTQYF. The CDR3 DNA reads TGTGCCAGTAAAGGGTGGGCAGATACGCAGTATTTT.